Each of the 14 T cell receptor beta chains below was sequenced from the same sample in a study of T cell responses to AZD1222 COVID-19 vaccine. Method: immunoSEQ multiplex PCR; TCRdb's copy keeps in-frame clones and lacks some. The repertoire includes roughly 120,000 clones, 87% of them detected once, and around 3.3% sits in the top ten. The sample in question was peripheral blood, obtained on day 0 of AZD1222 vaccination. Every receptor here comes from an adult in good health.

V is TRBV19 and J is TRBJ1-2; 10 bases agree with TRBD1. CDR1 and CDR2 (germline): LNHDA, SQIVND (reference sequence). CDR3 length equals 15 residues. V was clipped by 3 bases and J by 3 bases; unmatched bases: 4. CDR3 sequence: CASSIGDRGDYGYTF. In DNA, the CDR3 is TGTGCCAGTAGTATCGGGGACAGGGGAGACTATGGCTACACCTTC.

CDR3 coding DNA: TGTGCCAGCTCATTAGGAAGGGGGGAAGAGCAGTACTTC. Encoded protein: CASSLGRGEEQYF. The chain carries TRBV18 and TRBJ2-7, with D perhaps given as TRBD1 or TRBD2 (6 bases each). Germline assignment: CDR1 KGHSH and CDR2 LQKENI. The V gene lost 5 bases and the J gene lost 7 bases, with 15 bases spanning the gap. This CDR3 has 13 amino acids.

This clone was found once. The chain couples TRBV15 to TRBJ1-5, with 8 bases fitting TRBD1. Germline assignment: CDR1 LNHNV and CDR2 YYDKDF (reference sequence). This CDR3 has 17 residues. The junction had 7 bases not matched to a gene; V was cut back by 3 bases and J by 0 bases. This CDR3 reads CATSRVQGVSSNQPQHF. The DNA for the CDR3 is TGTGCCACCAGCAGGGTACAGGGGGTTAGTAGCAATCAGCCCCAGCATTTT.

This clone was observed a single time. The chain uses TRBV4-2 and TRBJ1-5; no clear D gene. The CDR3 runs 13 residues. Germline loops: CDR1 LGHNA, CDR2 YNFKEQ. The V end lost 0 bases, the J end lost 6 bases, and 6 bases lay between the germline ends. DNA of the CDR3: TGTGCCAGCAGCCAAGAGGAGGGTCAGCCCCAGCATTTT. It encodes CASSQEEGQPQHF.

The chain recombines TRBV4-2 with TRBJ2-7; TRBD1 matches at 9 bases. This CDR3 is 15 amino acids long. Germline CDR1 is LGHNA and CDR2 is YNFKEQ. Germline trimming cut 1 base from V and 5 bases from J; bases unmatched to any gene: 6. The CDR3 nucleotides are TGTGCCAGCAGCCAAGGGACAGGGGTCGTCGACGAGCAGTACTTC. It codes for CASSQGTGVVDEQYF.

A few counts support this clone. This rearrangement joins TRBV12-3 or TRBV12-4 to TRBJ1-1; 8 nucleotides align to TRBD1. Trimming cost V 6 bases and J 4 bases; bases outside gene matches: 4. The CDR3 is 13 amino acids. The chain's CDR3 is CASSRDRGTEAFF. DNA for the CDR3: TGTGCCAGCAGCCGAGACAGGGGCACTGAAGCTTTCTTT.

This sequence joins TRBV19 and TRBJ2-7; D perhaps matches TRBD1 (5 bases). This CDR3 has 13 residues. The V end lost 4 bases, the J end lost 2 bases, and 9 bases lay between the germline ends. Germline V lookup: CDR1 LNHDA, CDR2 SQIVND (reference sequence). The CDR3 spells CASSTTATYEQYF. CDR3 bases: TGTGCCAGTAGTACGACAGCCACCTACGAGCAGTACTTC.

The chain recombines TRBV12-5 with TRBJ2-2, with 12 bases matching TRBD2. Germline V gives CDR1 LGHNT, CDR2 FRNRAP. V lost 0 bases, J lost 4 bases, and 3 bases stayed unmatched. The CDR3 spans 17 residues. The CDR3 DNA follows: TGTGCTAGTGGTTTGGTAGGACTAGCGGGGTCCACCGGGGAGCTGTTTTTT. Translated, it gives CASGLVGLAGSTGELFF.

The genes are TRBV7-2 and TRBJ1-1; a weak D match, TRBD1 (5 bases). Trimming left V 5 bases short and J 1 base short, with 11 bases between. In germline, CDR1 is SGHTA, CDR2 FQGNSA. The CDR3 covers 14 residues. CDR3 amino acids: CASSGRQRNTEAFF. The CDR3 DNA reads as TGTGCCAGCAGCGGGCGACAGAGGAACACTGAAGCTTTCTTT.

The chain recombines TRBV7-3 with TRBJ2-3, with TRBD2 matching 7 bases. V gave up 4 bases and J gave up 2 bases; unmatched junction bases: 6. The CDR3 covers 15 residues. Per germline, CDR1 SGHTA and CDR2 FQGTGA. In DNA, the CDR3 is TGTGCCAGCAGCTACTGGGGGGGTACCACAGATACGCAGTATTTT. Protein sequence: CASSYWGGTTDTQYF.

The chain links TRBV3-1 (or the pseudogene TRBV3-2) to TRBJ1-2; D is undetermined. Germline CDR1 is LGHDT and CDR2 is YNNKEL (reference sequence). This CDR3 is built from 13 residues. V was cut by 4 bases and J by 6 bases, with 12 bases left in between. CDR3 sequence: CASSRTVGHGYTF. As DNA, the CDR3 is TGTGCCAGCAGCCGAACGGTGGGCCATGGCTACACCTTC.

In this sample, this clone turned up a few times. This chain joins TRBV6-2 or TRBV6-3 and TRBJ1-5; 7 bases match TRBD1. The CDR3 runs to 15 residues. Germline V gives CDR1 MNHEY, CDR2 SVGEGT. Losses at the gene ends were 4 bases for V and 3 bases for J; bases not matched to a gene: 6. In nucleotides, the CDR3 is TGTGCCAGCAGTTTAAGACAGGGAGACAATCAGCCCCAGCATTTT. This gives the protein CASSLRQGDNQPQHF.

This chain links TRBV18 with TRBJ2-7; D not certain. The CDR3 runs 14 residues. V lost 0 bases to trimming and J lost 2 bases, with 8 bases between them. Germline V CDR1 and CDR2: KGHSH, LQKENI. The CDR3 coding sequence is TGTGCCAGCTCACCACCCGTAGGGACCTACGAGCAGTACTTC. This encodes CASSPPVGTYEQYF.

This chain joins TRBV11-2 and TRBJ1-1, with 7 bases fitting TRBD1. Germline V gene data show CDR1 as SGHAT and CDR2 as FQNNGV. V was pared by 7 bases and J by 4 bases, with 9 bases of the junction left unmatched. The CDR3 length is 14 residues. Here the CDR3 DNA reads TGTGCCAGCACACAGGGGAGCGCACTCACTGAAGCTTTCTTT. This encodes CASTQGSALTEAFF.